These T cell receptor beta chains were read from a single sample in a study of response to subunit inactivated influenza vaccine. TCRdb processed the RT-PCR reads anew with MiXCR; each CDR3 protein has one entry. The table lists a few hundred thousand distinct CDR3 sequences, approximately 15% of them singletons, with around 10% in the top ten. Sequences were derived from PBMCs from blood, sampled roughly 12 days after vaccination. These receptors were collected from a middle-aged man who received an inactivated influenza vaccine. The CDR3 runs from the conserved cysteine through the conserved F or W. D genes are given only for firm matches. For some rows the clone size is stated as once, few or many, or as a class when expanded; others skip it.

TGCAGTGCTAGAGATACGAAGAGCGCCTACAATGAGCAGTTCTTC	CSARDTKSAYNEQFF	TRBJ2-1	.	few	15	TRBV20-1
TGTGCCACCAGTGACTCTGGACCTACGCAGTATTTT	CATSDSGPTQYF	TRBJ2-3	.	.	12	TRBV24-1
TGTGCCAGCAGGCTGACAGCTCCAGCCTACGAGCAGTACTTC	CASRLTAPAYEQYF	TRBJ2-7	.	few	14	TRBV6-1
TGTGCCAGCTCACCAGGACAGAATCAAGAGACCCAGTACTTC	CASSPGQNQETQYF	TRBJ2-5	.	many	14	TRBV18
TGTGCCAGCAGTAGCCTCATCTCTGGGGCCAACGTCCTGACTTTC	CASSSLISGANVLTF	TRBJ2-6	.	few	15	TRBV6-1
TGTGCCAGCAGTCGGGACGGAGGCACAGATACGCAGTATTTT	CASSRDGGTDTQYF	TRBJ2-3	.	.	14	TRBV6-1
TGTGCCAGCAGCTACGTCCGACGGGCCGGGACTGAAGCTTTCTTT	CASSYVRRAGTEAFF	TRBJ1-1	.	few	15	TRBV6-5
TGTGCCAGCAGCTTATTTGGGCAGGGGGGAAGCGAGCAGTACTTC	CASSLFGQGGSEQYF	TRBJ2-7	.	few	15	TRBV7-3
TGTGCCAGCAGTTACTCTTTAGGGGTCGGGAACACTGAAGCTTTCTTT	CASSYSLGVGNTEAFF	TRBJ1-1	.	few	16	TRBV6-2/TRBV6-3
TGTGCCAGCAGCTTAGTTCCGGGACTAGCGGGAGTACGGACAGATACGCAGTATTTT	CASSLVPGLAGVRTDTQYF	TRBJ2-3	TRBD2	few	19	TRBV11-2
TGTGCCATCAGTGAGTCGATCGCGGGGGGATCTACAGATACGCAGTATTTT	CAISESIAGGSTDTQYF	TRBJ2-3	TRBD2	few	17	TRBV10-3
TGTGCCAGCAGTAGGGGGTTGTGGCAGCCCCAGCATTTT	CASSRGLWQPQHF	TRBJ1-5	.	few	13	TRBV28
TGTGCCAGCATGAGACCGGGGACGGGGGGTAACACTGAAGCTTTCTTT	CASMRPGTGGNTEAFF	TRBJ1-1	.	.	16	TRBV6-5
TGTGCCAGCAGTTGGATGACAGGGCTTCGTCTTTGGGACGAGCAGTACTTC	CASSWMTGLRLWDEQYF	TRBJ2-7	TRBD1	.	17	TRBV12-3/TRBV12-4
TGTGCCAGCAGCTTGGACCCGGGATCCGGGGAGCTGTTTTTT	CASSLDPGSGELFF	TRBJ2-2	.	few	14	TRBV5-5
TGTGCCTCCGCGGACAGGGGTGCCTACGAGCAGTACTTC	CASADRGAYEQYF	TRBJ2-7	TRBD1	few	13	TRBV19
TGTGCCACCAGCGGCAGGGGCGGCAATCAGCCCCAGCATTTT	CATSGRGGNQPQHF	TRBJ1-5	.	many	14	TRBV15
TGTGCCAGCAGCTCCGGGGGAGGGACCTACGAGCAGGACTTC	CASSSGGGTYEQDF	TRBJ2-7	TRBD2	.	14	TRBV11-2
TGCAGTGCTAGGGGACTAGCGGGAGCTCGTGGTGAGCAGTTCTTC	CSARGLAGARGEQFF	TRBJ2-1	TRBD2	.	15	TRBV20-1
TGTGCCAGCAGCTTACCGGGTCTCGCTTATGGCTACACCTTC	CASSLPGLAYGYTF	TRBJ1-2	.	few	14	TRBV5-5
TGTGCCAGTTCGATTACGACATTCGGGGAGACCCAGTACTTC	CASSITTFGETQYF	TRBJ2-5	.	few	14	TRBV7-6
TGTGCCAGCAGCTCAAGCGGGGGGGCTATAGATACGCAGTATTTT	CASSSSGGAIDTQYF	TRBJ2-3	TRBD2	.	15	TRBV12-3/TRBV12-4